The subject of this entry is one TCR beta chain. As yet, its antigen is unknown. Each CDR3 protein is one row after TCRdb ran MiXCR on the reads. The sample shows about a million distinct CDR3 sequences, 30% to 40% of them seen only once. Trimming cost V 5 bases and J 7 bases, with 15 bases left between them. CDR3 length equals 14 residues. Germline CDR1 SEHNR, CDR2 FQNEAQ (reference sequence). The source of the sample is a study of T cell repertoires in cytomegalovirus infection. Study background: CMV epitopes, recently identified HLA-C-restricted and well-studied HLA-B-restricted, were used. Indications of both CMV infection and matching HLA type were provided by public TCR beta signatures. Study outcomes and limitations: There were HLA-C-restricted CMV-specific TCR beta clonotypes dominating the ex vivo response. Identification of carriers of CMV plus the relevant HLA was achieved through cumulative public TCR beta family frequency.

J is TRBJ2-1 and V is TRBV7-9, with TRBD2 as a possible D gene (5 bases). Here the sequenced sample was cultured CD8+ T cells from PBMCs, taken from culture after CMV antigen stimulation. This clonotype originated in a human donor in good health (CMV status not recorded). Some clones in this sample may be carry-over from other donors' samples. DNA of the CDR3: TGTGCCAGCAGCCCACCCGGGGAACCTAATGAGCAGTTCTTC. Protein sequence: CASSPPGEPNEQFF.